There are a few counts of the clone carrying this TCR beta chain. Antigen unknown. This entry is derived from a study of cytomegalovirus exposure and HLA in healthy donors. Overall study findings and caveats: In a later analysis, CMV-associated beta chains were mostly HLA-associated, it appeared.

This CDR3 region has 15 residues. Trimming pared 6 bases from V and 10 bases from J, leaving 19 bases between. Germline lookup yields CDR1 MNHEY and CDR2 SVGAGI. The PCR was carried out with 60 Vbeta primers and 13 Jbeta primers. The method was immunoSEQ multiplex PCR; TCRdb's version includes in-frame clones alone and lacks a portion of them. The sample holds 150,000 to 200,000 clones, roughly 80% seen once. The sample taken for sequencing was PBMCs. This clonotype was obtained from a woman aged 40 to 50 in good health and CMV-seronegative. The V gene is TRBV6-5, the J gene TRBJ1-6, with D possibly being TRBD1 (6 bases). The CDR3 nucleotides read TGTGCCAGCAGCGTTAACCCAGGGGAGGGGTCACCCCTCCACTTT. It translates to CASSVNPGEGSPLHF.